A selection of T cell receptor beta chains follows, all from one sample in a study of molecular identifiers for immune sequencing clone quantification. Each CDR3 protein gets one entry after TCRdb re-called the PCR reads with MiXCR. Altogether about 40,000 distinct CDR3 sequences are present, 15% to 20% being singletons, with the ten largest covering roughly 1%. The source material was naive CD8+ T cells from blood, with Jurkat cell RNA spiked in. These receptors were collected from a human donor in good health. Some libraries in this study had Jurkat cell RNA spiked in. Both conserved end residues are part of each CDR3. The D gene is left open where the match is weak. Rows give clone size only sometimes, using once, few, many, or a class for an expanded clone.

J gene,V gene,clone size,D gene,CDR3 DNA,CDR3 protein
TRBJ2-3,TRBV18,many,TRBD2,TGTGCCAGCTCACCATGGACTAGCGGGACTAGCACAGATACGCAGTATTTT,CASSPWTSGTSTDTQYF
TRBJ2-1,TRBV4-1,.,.,TGCGCCAGCAGCCAAGAGCGAGAGAATGAGCAGTTCTTC,CASSQERENEQFF
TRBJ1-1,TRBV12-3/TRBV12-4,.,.,TGTACCAGCAGTTTGAGGGGCGACACTGAAGCTTTCTTT,CTSSLRGDTEAFF
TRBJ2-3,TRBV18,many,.,TGTGCCAGCTCACCACCAGAAATAGCGACCGGGGTCACAGATACGCAGTATTTT,CASSPPEIATGVTDTQYF
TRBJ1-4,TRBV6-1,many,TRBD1,TGTGCCAGCAGTGAGGGACAGTATAATGAAAAACTGTTTTTT,CASSEGQYNEKLFF
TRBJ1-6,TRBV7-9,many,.,TGTGCCAGCAGCTCGACAAGGTACGGCAATTCACCCCTCCACTTT,CASSSTRYGNSPLHF
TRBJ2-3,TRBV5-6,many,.,TGTGCCAGCAGCTTTGAGACAGCTAGCACAGATACGCAGTATTTT,CASSFETASTDTQYF
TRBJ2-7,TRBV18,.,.,TGTGCCAGCTCAAGCCTTGGGGGGGCCACCCCTATTCTGGGCTCCTACGAGCAGTACTTC,CASSSLGGATPILGSYEQYF
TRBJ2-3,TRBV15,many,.,TGTGCCACCAGCAGAGATCGCACAGATACGCAGTATTTT,CATSRDRTDTQYF
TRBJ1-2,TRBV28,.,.,TGTGCCAGCAGTCCGTTTGGGGCCGCAGATGGCTACACCTTC,CASSPFGAADGYTF
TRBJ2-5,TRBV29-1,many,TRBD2,TGCAGCGTTGAGGGTGGTGGTACTAGCGGGAGTTTTGCGACCCAGTACTTC,CSVEGGGTSGSFATQYF
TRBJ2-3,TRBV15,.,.,TGTGCCACCAGCAGAGACTCTATACAGGGCTCTCAAGCAGATACGCAGTATTTT,CATSRDSIQGSQADTQYF
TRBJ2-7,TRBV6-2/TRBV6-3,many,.,TGTGCCAGCAGTCCGACCCTTAGCTACGGCGAGCAGTACTTC,CASSPTLSYGEQYF
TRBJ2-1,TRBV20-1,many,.,TGCAGTGCTAACCCTTCCGCTTCCTACAATGAGCAGTTCTTC,CSANPSASYNEQFF
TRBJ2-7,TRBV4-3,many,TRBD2,TGCGCCAGCAGCCAAGATCGAACCGGGACTAGCGATTACGAGCAGTACTTC,CASSQDRTGTSDYEQYF
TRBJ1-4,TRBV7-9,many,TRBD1,TGTGCCAGCAGCGGAACAGGGGGGTTCCTGTTTTTT,CASSGTGGFLFF
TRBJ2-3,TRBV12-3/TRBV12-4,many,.,TGTGCCAGCAGTTCGGGACTCCAAGCAGATACGCAGTATTTT,CASSSGLQADTQYF
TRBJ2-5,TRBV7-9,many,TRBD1,TGTGCCAGCAGCTCAAGGGACAGTTTTGAAGAGACCCAGTACTTC,CASSSRDSFEETQYF
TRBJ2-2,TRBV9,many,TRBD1,TGTGCCAGCAGCTCAGACAGGGACACCGGGGAGCTGTTTTTT,CASSSDRDTGELFF
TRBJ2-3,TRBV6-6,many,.,TGTGCCAGCAGTTACGTGGGACATATCACAGATACGCAGTATTTT,CASSYVGHITDTQYF
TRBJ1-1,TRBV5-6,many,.,TGTGCCAGCAGCTTGGTAGACACTGAAGCTTTCTTT,CASSLVDTEAFF
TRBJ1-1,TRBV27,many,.,TGTGCCAGCAGTCCCAACCAGGGGTCGTACACTGAAGCTTTCTTT,CASSPNQGSYTEAFF
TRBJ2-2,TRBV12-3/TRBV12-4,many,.,TGTGCCAGCAGTTTAAGTTTTGCGACAGAGAACACCGGGGAGCTGTTTTTT,CASSLSFATENTGELFF
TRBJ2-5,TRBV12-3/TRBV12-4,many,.,TGTGCCAGCAGTTTTATCCATTTTGGGGGGCTATCCGCCCTAAGAGAGACCCAGTACTTC,CASSFIHFGGLSALRETQYF
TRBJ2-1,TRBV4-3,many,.,TGCGCCAGCAGCCAAGATCACGGACTTTACAATGAGCAGTTCTTC,CASSQDHGLYNEQFF
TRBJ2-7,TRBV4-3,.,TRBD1,TGCGCCAGCAGCCATAGTCAGGGGGCAGGTGAGCAGTACTTC,CASSHSQGAGEQYF
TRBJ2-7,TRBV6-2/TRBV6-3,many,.,TGTGCCAGCAGTTACCACTACGAGCAGTACTTC,CASSYHYEQYF
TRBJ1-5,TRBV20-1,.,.,TGCAGTACCGATACCGGTTTGGACACAGATACGCAGCATTTT,CSTDTGLDTDTQHF
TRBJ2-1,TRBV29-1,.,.,TGCAGCGTTTTAGTACCGGTTGAGCGGTTCTTC,CSVLVPVERFF
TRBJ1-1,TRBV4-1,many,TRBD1,TGCGCCAGCAGCCAAAACCCTTACAGGGGTGGGGGTACGGCTGAAGCTTTCTTT,CASSQNPYRGGGTAEAFF
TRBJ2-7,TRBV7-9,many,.,TGTGCCAGCAGACCCATCGTGGCCTCCGGCGAGCAGTACTTC,CASRPIVASGEQYF
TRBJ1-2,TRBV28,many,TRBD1,TGTGCCAGCAGTTCGCACAGGGGCGCCTACTATGGCTACACCTTC,CASSSHRGAYYGYTF
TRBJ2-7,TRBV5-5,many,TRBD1,TGTGCCAGCAGCTTGGCCAAGTCGGGGACAGGGTGGTACGAGCAGTACTTC,CASSLAKSGTGWYEQYF
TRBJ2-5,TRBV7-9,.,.,TGTGCCAGCAGCTTGGAACAGGGCGGACAAGAGACCCAGTACTTC,CASSLEQGGQETQYF
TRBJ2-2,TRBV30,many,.,TGTGCCTGGAGTTGGACTCAGTTCGGGGAGCTGTTTTTT,CAWSWTQFGELFF
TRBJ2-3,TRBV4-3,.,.,TGCGCCAGCAGCCAATTTACAGCTAGCACAGGTACGCAGTATTTT,CASSQFTASTGTQYF
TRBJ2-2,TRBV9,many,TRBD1,TGTGCCAGCAGCCACACAGGGGCCACCGGGGAGCTGTTTTTT,CASSHTGATGELFF
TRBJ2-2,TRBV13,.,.,TGTGCCAGCAGCTTCGAGAACACCGGGGAGCTGTTTTTT,CASSFENTGELFF
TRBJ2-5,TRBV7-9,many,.,TGTGCCAGCAGCTTAGAGTCCCGAGAGACCCAGTACTTC,CASSLESRETQYF
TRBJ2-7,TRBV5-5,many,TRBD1,TGTGCCAGCAGCTTGACAGGGGATTGGGAGCAGTACTTC,CASSLTGDWEQYF
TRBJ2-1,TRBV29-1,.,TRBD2,TGCAGCGTTGAAGATCCGTCTAGCGGGGGGGTCGGTGAGCAGTTCTTC,CSVEDPSSGGVGEQFF
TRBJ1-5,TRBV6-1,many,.,TGTGCCAGCAGTATTAACACAATGGGTCAGCCCCAGCATTTT,CASSINTMGQPQHF
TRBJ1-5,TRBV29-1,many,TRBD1,TGCAGCGTTGACGGAGGGGGCAGCAATCAGCCCCAGCATTTT,CSVDGGGSNQPQHF
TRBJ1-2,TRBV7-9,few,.,TGTGCCAGCAGCTTAGGGTGGGGCTACACCTTC,CASSLGWGYTF
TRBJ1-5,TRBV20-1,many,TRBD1,TGCAGTGCAAAAGGGACAGCTGATTATAGCAATCAGCCCCAGCATTTT,CSAKGTADYSNQPQHF
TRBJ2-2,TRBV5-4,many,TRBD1,TGTGCCAGCAGCCCTTCTCCGGGACAGCTGAACACCGGGGAGCTGTTTTTT,CASSPSPGQLNTGELFF